Listed below are T cell receptor beta chains from one sample, sequenced in a study of T-cell memory formation after mild COVID-19. TCRdb fed the 5' RACE reads into MiXCR, producing one record per CDR3 protein. The repertoire holds around 400,000 distinct CDR3 sequences, with 20% to 25% as singletons. Sample: PBMCs or a T cell subset sorted from them (not recorded which). Receptor source: an adult woman who had mild COVID-19 (a few samples of this study predate the infection). Cell type and time point are not known. The CDR3 runs from the conserved cysteine through the conserved F or W. The order of the fields is CDR3 protein, CDR3 DNA, clone size, V gene, D gene, J gene. The D gene is left open where the match is weak. The listing skips clone size in some rows; elsewhere it reads once, few, many or a size class.

cdr3_aa: CASSSTTSGSSTDTQYF; cdr3_nt: TGTGCCAGCAGCTCGACGACTAGCGGGTCTAGCACAGATACGCAGTATTTT; clone_size: -; v_call: TRBV7-8; d_call: TRBD2; j_call: TRBJ2-3
cdr3_aa: CASSLGKAGGSEQFF; cdr3_nt: TGTGCCAGCAGCTTAGGAAAAGCGGGAGGTTCTGAGCAGTTCTTC; clone_size: -; v_call: TRBV7-2; d_call: TRBD2; j_call: TRBJ2-1
cdr3_aa: CASSLGSGGSEAFF; cdr3_nt: TGTGCCAGCAGCTTAGGATCAGGGGGATCGGAAGCTTTCTTT; clone_size: -; v_call: TRBV7-9; d_call: TRBD1; j_call: TRBJ1-1
cdr3_aa: CASSGSGNRALDGELFF; cdr3_nt: TGTGCCAGCAGCGGTTCGGGTAACAGGGCTTTGGACGGGGAGCTGTTTTTT; clone_size: -; v_call: TRBV9; d_call: -; j_call: TRBJ2-2
cdr3_aa: CASSYTYRETQYF; cdr3_nt: TGTGCCAGCAGTTATACCTATCGAGAGACCCAGTACTTC; clone_size: -; v_call: TRBV6-5; d_call: -; j_call: TRBJ2-5
cdr3_aa: CATSDPSGTGELFF; cdr3_nt: TGTGCCACCAGTGACCCATCCGGGACCGGGGAGCTGTTTTTT; clone_size: -; v_call: TRBV24-1; d_call: -; j_call: TRBJ2-2
cdr3_aa: CASSFANEQFF; cdr3_nt: TGTGCCAGCAGCTTCGCGAATGAGCAGTTCTTC; clone_size: few; v_call: TRBV7-9; d_call: -; j_call: TRBJ2-1
cdr3_aa: CASGMGHGTYYNGYTF; cdr3_nt: TGTGCCAGCGGCATGGGGCACGGTACCTATTATAATGGCTACACCTTC; clone_size: -; v_call: TRBV7-9; d_call: -; j_call: TRBJ1-2
cdr3_aa: CASREDAHTEAFF; cdr3_nt: TGTGCCAGCAGGGAGGACGCACACACTGAAGCTTTCTTT; clone_size: few; v_call: TRBV6-2/TRBV6-3; d_call: -; j_call: TRBJ1-1
cdr3_aa: CAWNKRSTDTQYF; cdr3_nt: TGTGCCTGGAACAAGCGGAGCACAGATACGCAGTATTTT; clone_size: few; v_call: TRBV30; d_call: -; j_call: TRBJ2-3
cdr3_aa: CATSSFRGASYEQYF; cdr3_nt: TGTGCCACCAGCAGTTTTCGGGGGGCATCCTACGAGCAGTACTTC; clone_size: few; v_call: TRBV15; d_call: -; j_call: TRBJ2-7
cdr3_aa: CASSSPVGTTNEKLFF; cdr3_nt: TGTGCCAGCAGCTCCCCCGTCGGGACAACTAATGAAAAACTGTTTTTT; clone_size: few; v_call: TRBV7-6; d_call: -; j_call: TRBJ1-4
cdr3_aa: CATSQVNEQFF; cdr3_nt: TGTGCCACCAGCCAGGTCAATGAGCAGTTCTTC; clone_size: few; v_call: TRBV24-1; d_call: -; j_call: TRBJ2-1
cdr3_aa: CASIMLWGSGNTIYF; cdr3_nt: -; clone_size: -; v_call: TRBV21-1; d_call: -; j_call: TRBJ1-3
cdr3_aa: CASSSASGGANEQFF; cdr3_nt: TGCGCCAGCAGCTCAGCTAGCGGGGGGGCCAATGAGCAGTTCTTC; clone_size: -; v_call: TRBV5-1; d_call: TRBD2; j_call: TRBJ2-1
cdr3_aa: CASSQDWAGVYQPQHF; cdr3_nt: TGCGCCAGCAGCCAAGATTGGGCAGGGGTGTATCAGCCCCAGCATTTT; clone_size: -; v_call: TRBV4-3; d_call: -; j_call: TRBJ1-5
cdr3_aa: CSANPIPIAGEIETNEQFF; cdr3_nt: TGCAGTGCTAATCCCATCCCCATAGCGGGAGAGATTGAGACCAATGAGCAGTTCTTC; clone_size: -; v_call: TRBV20-1; d_call: TRBD2; j_call: TRBJ2-1
cdr3_aa: CASSSFMGGLNTGELFF; cdr3_nt: TGCGCCAGCAGCTCGTTTATGGGGGGCCTGAACACCGGGGAGCTGTTTTTT; clone_size: -; v_call: TRBV5-1; d_call: -; j_call: TRBJ2-2
cdr3_aa: CATSDGTEKYEKLFF; cdr3_nt: TGTGCCACCAGTGATGGGACAGAGAAATATGAAAAACTGTTTTTT; clone_size: few; v_call: TRBV24-1; d_call: TRBD1; j_call: TRBJ1-4
cdr3_aa: CASSLSIRAGQPVYEQYF; cdr3_nt: TGTGCCAGCAGCTTATCCATCCGAGCCGGACAGCCCGTGTACGAGCAGTACTTC; clone_size: -; v_call: TRBV13; d_call: -; j_call: TRBJ2-7
cdr3_aa: CASSMWRDYGYTF; cdr3_nt: TGTGCCAGTAGTATGTGGCGGGACTATGGCTACACCTTC; clone_size: -; v_call: TRBV19; d_call: -; j_call: TRBJ1-2
cdr3_aa: CASTRQGAPMNTEAFF; cdr3_nt: TGTGCCAGTACGAGACAGGGGGCTCCGATGAACACTGAAGCTTTCTTT; clone_size: -; v_call: TRBV19; d_call: TRBD1; j_call: TRBJ1-1
cdr3_aa: CASSSGTPGQGSNSGNTIYF; cdr3_nt: TGTGCCAGCAGCTCGGGGACACCGGGACAGGGAAGTAACTCTGGAAACACCATATATTTT; clone_size: -; v_call: TRBV12-3/TRBV12-4; d_call: TRBD1; j_call: TRBJ1-3
cdr3_aa: CASSPRGTRSRNYGYTF; cdr3_nt: TGCGCCAGCAGCCCCCGCGGGACGCGGTCCCGAAACTATGGCTACACCTTC; clone_size: -; v_call: TRBV5-1; d_call: -; j_call: TRBJ1-2
cdr3_aa: CSARDGPLGNSPLHF; cdr3_nt: TGCAGTGCTAGAGATGGGCCCCTGGGGAATTCACCCCTCCACTTT; clone_size: few; v_call: TRBV20-1; d_call: -; j_call: TRBJ1-6
cdr3_aa: CASSTQEAAYNEQFF; cdr3_nt: TGTGCCAGTAGCACCCAGGAGGCCGCGTACAATGAGCAGTTCTTC; clone_size: few; v_call: TRBV19; d_call: -; j_call: TRBJ2-1
cdr3_aa: CASSVRGDPNTGELFF; cdr3_nt: TGTGCCAGCAGCGTACGGGGGGATCCGAACACCGGGGAGCTGTTTTTT; clone_size: many; v_call: TRBV9; d_call: TRBD2; j_call: TRBJ2-2
cdr3_aa: CASSYSILQGHTEAFF; cdr3_nt: TGTGCCAGCAGTTACTCGATACTCCAGGGGCACACTGAAGCTTTCTTT; clone_size: few; v_call: TRBV6-6; d_call: -; j_call: TRBJ1-1
cdr3_aa: CAISDGFSTGELFF; cdr3_nt: TGTGCCATCAGTGACGGGTTTAGCACCGGGGAGCTGTTTTTT; clone_size: few; v_call: TRBV10-3; d_call: -; j_call: TRBJ2-2
cdr3_aa: CASSFNGGPGAWEQYF; cdr3_nt: TGTGCCAGCAGTTTCAATGGGGGGCCAGGGGCGTGGGAGCAGTACTTC; clone_size: -; v_call: TRBV12-3/TRBV12-4; d_call: -; j_call: TRBJ2-7
cdr3_aa: CSARDQMSYEQYF; cdr3_nt: TGCAGTGCTAGGGACCAAATGAGCTACGAGCAGTACTTC; clone_size: -; v_call: TRBV20-1; d_call: -; j_call: TRBJ2-7
cdr3_aa: CASSPAAGAYNEQFF; cdr3_nt: TGTGCCAGCAGCCCCGCCGCGGGGGCCTACAATGAGCAGTTCTTC; clone_size: few; v_call: TRBV7-6; d_call: TRBD2; j_call: TRBJ2-1
cdr3_aa: CASSELGGSYNEQFF; cdr3_nt: TGTGCCAGCAGTGAGTTGGGAGGCTCCTACAATGAGCAGTTCTTC; clone_size: few; v_call: TRBV2; d_call: -; j_call: TRBJ2-1
cdr3_aa: CATSDSQGRSTEAFF; cdr3_nt: TGTGCCACCAGTGACTCACAGGGGCGGAGTACTGAAGCTTTCTTT; clone_size: -; v_call: TRBV24-1; d_call: TRBD1; j_call: TRBJ1-1
cdr3_aa: CASSLPEGGNEKLFF; cdr3_nt: TGTGCCAGCAGCCTCCCGGAAGGGGGAAATGAAAAACTGTTTTTT; clone_size: few; v_call: TRBV9; d_call: -; j_call: TRBJ1-4
cdr3_aa: CASRAPSGMGTDTQYF; cdr3_nt: TGCGCCAGCAGGGCACCTAGCGGGATGGGGACAGATACGCAGTATTTT; clone_size: few; v_call: TRBV5-1; d_call: TRBD2; j_call: TRBJ2-3
cdr3_aa: CASSEGQRRTEAFF; cdr3_nt: TGTGCCAGCAGTGAGGGACAGCGACGTACTGAAGCTTTCTTT; clone_size: few; v_call: TRBV27; d_call: TRBD1; j_call: TRBJ1-1
cdr3_aa: CASSLGGPVPLEQYF; cdr3_nt: TGTGCCAGCAGCTTAGGGGGCCCTGTCCCCCTGGAGCAGTACTTC; clone_size: -; v_call: TRBV7-2; d_call: -; j_call: TRBJ2-7
cdr3_aa: CASSSRTGAVSGTQYF; cdr3_nt: TGTGCCAGCAGCTCGAGGACAGGGGCAGTCTCGGGGACCCAGTACTTC; clone_size: once; v_call: TRBV7-9; d_call: TRBD1; j_call: TRBJ2-5
cdr3_aa: CAISERDTQYF; cdr3_nt: TGTGCCATCAGTGAGCGGGATACGCAGTATTTT; clone_size: -; v_call: TRBV10-3; d_call: -; j_call: TRBJ2-3
cdr3_aa: CASSTSPTDTQYF; cdr3_nt: TGTGCCAGCAGCACGAGCCCCACAGATACGCAGTATTTT; clone_size: -; v_call: TRBV7-9; d_call: -; j_call: TRBJ2-3
cdr3_aa: CASSPYSYEQYF; cdr3_nt: TGTGCCAGCTCACCCTACAGCTACGAGCAGTACTTC; clone_size: many; v_call: TRBV18; d_call: -; j_call: TRBJ2-7
cdr3_aa: CASSLVGQGAYNEQFF; cdr3_nt: TGCGCCAGCAGCTTGGTTGGACAGGGGGCCTACAATGAGCAGTTCTTC; clone_size: few; v_call: TRBV5-1; d_call: TRBD1; j_call: TRBJ2-1
cdr3_aa: CASRAGTGEWSTEAFF; cdr3_nt: TGTGCCAGCAGGGCCGGGACAGGGGAATGGAGCACTGAAGCTTTCTTT; clone_size: -; v_call: TRBV6-5; d_call: TRBD1; j_call: TRBJ1-1
cdr3_aa: CASSQGLGTEAFF; cdr3_nt: TGTGCCAGCAGCCAGGGATTGGGGACTGAAGCTTTCTTT; clone_size: few; v_call: TRBV6-2/TRBV6-3; d_call: -; j_call: TRBJ1-1
cdr3_aa: CSVRLRGSSYEQYF; cdr3_nt: TGCAGCGTCCGACTTAGAGGGAGCTCCTACGAGCAGTACTTC; clone_size: -; v_call: TRBV29-1; d_call: -; j_call: TRBJ2-7
cdr3_aa: CASSSQGHSGSFF; cdr3_nt: TGTGCCAGCAGCTCGCAGGGACACTCAGGTTCTTTCTTT; clone_size: -; v_call: TRBV7-9; d_call: -; j_call: TRBJ1-1
cdr3_aa: CSARVSGLRNTEAFF; cdr3_nt: TGCAGTGCTAGAGTGTCAGGGTTAAGGAACACTGAAGCTTTCTTT; clone_size: few; v_call: TRBV20-1; d_call: -; j_call: TRBJ1-1
cdr3_aa: CASSEDRPPAEQYF; cdr3_nt: TGTGCCAGCAGTGAGGACAGGCCGCCCGCCGAGCAGTACTTC; clone_size: -; v_call: TRBV25-1; d_call: TRBD1; j_call: TRBJ2-7
cdr3_aa: CASSADSGGGSPLHF; cdr3_nt: TGTGCCAGCAGTGCCGACTCCGGGGGGGGTTCACCCCTCCACTTT; clone_size: -; v_call: TRBV2; d_call: -; j_call: TRBJ1-6
cdr3_aa: CASSRGSYNEQFF; cdr3_nt: TGTGCCAGCAGTCGGGGTTCCTACAATGAGCAGTTCTTC; clone_size: few; v_call: TRBV6-6; d_call: -; j_call: TRBJ2-1